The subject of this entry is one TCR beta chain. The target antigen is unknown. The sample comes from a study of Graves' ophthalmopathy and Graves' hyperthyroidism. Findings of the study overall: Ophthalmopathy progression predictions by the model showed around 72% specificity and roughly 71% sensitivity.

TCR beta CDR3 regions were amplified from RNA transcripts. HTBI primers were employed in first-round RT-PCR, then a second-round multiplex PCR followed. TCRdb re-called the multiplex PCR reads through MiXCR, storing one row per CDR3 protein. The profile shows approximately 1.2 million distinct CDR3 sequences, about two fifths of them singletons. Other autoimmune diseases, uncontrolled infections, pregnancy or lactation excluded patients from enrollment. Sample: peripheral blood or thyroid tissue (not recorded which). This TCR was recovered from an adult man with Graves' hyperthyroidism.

The CDR3, as DNA: TGCGCCAGCAGCTTGGATACGGGAGGGCCGGGCGAGCAGTACTTC. It specifies CASSLDTGGPGEQYF. The chain combines TRBV5-1 with TRBJ2-7; the match to TRBD2 covers 8 bases. There are 15 residues in the CDR3. Germline CDR1 is SGHRS and CDR2 is YFSETQ. V lost 0 bases and J lost 6; bases outside the gene matches: 8.